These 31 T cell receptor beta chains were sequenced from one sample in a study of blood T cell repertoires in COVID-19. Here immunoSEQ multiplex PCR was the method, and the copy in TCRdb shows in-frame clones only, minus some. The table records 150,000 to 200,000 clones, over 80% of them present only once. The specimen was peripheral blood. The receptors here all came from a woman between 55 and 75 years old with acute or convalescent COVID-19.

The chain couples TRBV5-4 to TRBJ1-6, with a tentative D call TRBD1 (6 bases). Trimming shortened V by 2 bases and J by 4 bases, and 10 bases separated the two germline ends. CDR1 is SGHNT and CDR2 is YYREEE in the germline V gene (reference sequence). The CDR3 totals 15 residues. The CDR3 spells CASSLDQGYNSPLHF. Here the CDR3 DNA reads TGTGCCAGCAGCTTAGATCAGGGGTATAATTCACCCCTCCACTTT.

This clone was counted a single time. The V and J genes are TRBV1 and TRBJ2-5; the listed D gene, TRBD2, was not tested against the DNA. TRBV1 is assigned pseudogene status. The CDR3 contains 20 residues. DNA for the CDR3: TGCACCAGCAGCCAAGATTTTCGTGGGGCTAGCGGGGGCCCGGAGGAGACCCAGTACTTC. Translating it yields CTSSQDFRGASGGPEETQYF.

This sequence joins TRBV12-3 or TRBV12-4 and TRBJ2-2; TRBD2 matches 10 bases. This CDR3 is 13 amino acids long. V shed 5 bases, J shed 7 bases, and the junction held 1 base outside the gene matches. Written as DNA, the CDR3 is TGTGCCAGCAGTAGGACTAGCGGCGGGGAGCTGTTTTTT. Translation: CASSRTSGGELFF.

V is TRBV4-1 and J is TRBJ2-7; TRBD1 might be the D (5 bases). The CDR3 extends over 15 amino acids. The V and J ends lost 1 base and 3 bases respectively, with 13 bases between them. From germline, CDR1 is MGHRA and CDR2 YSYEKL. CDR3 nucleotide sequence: TGCGCCAGCAGCCAAGTGGGGCAGGGAAACTACGAGCAGTACTTC. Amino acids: CASSQVGQGNYEQYF.

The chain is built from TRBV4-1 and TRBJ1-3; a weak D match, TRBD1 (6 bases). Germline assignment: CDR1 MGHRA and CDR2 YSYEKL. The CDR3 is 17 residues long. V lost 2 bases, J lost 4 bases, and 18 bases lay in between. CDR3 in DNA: TGCGCCAGCAGCCAACCCCCGGACAGCCTCGGAGGAAACACCATATATTTT. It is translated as CASSQPPDSLGGNTIYF.

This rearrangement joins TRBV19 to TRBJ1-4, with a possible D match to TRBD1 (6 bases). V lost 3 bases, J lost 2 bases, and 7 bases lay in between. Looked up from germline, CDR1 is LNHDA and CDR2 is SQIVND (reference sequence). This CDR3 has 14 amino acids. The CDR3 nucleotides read TGTGCCAGTAGTATCAGGGGCACTAATGAAAAACTGTTTTTT. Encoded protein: CASSIRGTNEKLFF.

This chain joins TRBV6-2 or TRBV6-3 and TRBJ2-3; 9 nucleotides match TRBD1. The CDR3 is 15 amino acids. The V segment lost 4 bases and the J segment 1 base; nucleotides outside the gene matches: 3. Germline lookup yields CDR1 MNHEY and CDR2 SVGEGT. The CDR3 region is CASSSRTGGTDTQYF. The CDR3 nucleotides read TGTGCCAGCAGTTCTCGGACAGGGGGCACAGATACGCAGTATTTT.

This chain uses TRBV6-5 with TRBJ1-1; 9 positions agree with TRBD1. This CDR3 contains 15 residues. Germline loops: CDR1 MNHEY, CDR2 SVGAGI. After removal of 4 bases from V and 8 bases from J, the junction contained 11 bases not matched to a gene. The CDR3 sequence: CASSSPGTGRPEAFF. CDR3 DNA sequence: TGTGCCAGCAGTTCCCCCGGGACAGGGAGGCCCGAAGCTTTCTTT.

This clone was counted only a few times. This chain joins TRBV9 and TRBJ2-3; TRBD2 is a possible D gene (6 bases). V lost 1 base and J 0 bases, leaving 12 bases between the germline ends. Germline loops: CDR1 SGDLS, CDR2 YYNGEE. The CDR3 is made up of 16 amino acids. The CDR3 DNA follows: TGTGCCAGCAGCGTATTGGAGGGTTTGAGCACAGATACGCAGTATTTT. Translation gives CASSVLEGLSTDTQYF.

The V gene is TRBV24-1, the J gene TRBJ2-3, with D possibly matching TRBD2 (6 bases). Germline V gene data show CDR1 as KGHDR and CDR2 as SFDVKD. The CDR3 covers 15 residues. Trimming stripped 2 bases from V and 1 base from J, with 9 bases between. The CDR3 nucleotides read TGTGCCACCAGTGATTCCAAGCGGGGCACAGATACGCAGTATTTT. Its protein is CATSDSKRGTDTQYF.

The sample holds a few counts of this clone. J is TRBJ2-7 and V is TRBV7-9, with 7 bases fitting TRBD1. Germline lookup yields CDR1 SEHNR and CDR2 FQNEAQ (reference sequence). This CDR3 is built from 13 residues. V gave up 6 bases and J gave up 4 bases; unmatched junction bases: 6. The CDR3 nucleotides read TGTGCCAGCAGGCGACAGGGACCTTACGAGCAGTACTTC. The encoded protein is CASRRQGPYEQYF.

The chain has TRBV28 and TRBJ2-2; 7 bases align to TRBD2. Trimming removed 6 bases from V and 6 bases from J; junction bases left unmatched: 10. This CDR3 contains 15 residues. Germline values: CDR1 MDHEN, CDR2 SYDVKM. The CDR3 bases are TGTGCCAGCAGGCGGGGAGGGCTCGAGGCCGGGGAGCTGTTTTTT. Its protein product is CASRRGGLEAGELFF.

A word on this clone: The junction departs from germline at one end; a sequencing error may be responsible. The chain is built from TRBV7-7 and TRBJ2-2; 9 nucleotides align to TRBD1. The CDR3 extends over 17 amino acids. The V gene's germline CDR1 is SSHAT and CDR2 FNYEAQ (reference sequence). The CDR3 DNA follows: TGTGCTAGCAGCCCAGCACCCGGGACAGGGAGAACCGGGGAGCTGTTTTTT. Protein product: CASSPAPGTGRTGELFF. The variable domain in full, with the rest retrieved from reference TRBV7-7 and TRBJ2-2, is GAGVSQSPRYKVTKRGQDVTLRCDPISSHATLYWYQQALGQGPEFLTYFNYEAQPDKSGLPSDRFSAERPEGSISTLTIQRTEQRDSAMYRCASSPAPGTGRTGELFFGEGSRLTVL.

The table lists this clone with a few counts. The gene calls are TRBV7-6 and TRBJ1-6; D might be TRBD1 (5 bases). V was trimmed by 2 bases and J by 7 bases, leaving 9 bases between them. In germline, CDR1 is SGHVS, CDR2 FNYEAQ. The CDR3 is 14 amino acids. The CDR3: CASSLWGRNSPLHF. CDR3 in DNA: TGTGCCAGCAGCTTATGGGGCAGGAATTCACCCCTCCACTTT.

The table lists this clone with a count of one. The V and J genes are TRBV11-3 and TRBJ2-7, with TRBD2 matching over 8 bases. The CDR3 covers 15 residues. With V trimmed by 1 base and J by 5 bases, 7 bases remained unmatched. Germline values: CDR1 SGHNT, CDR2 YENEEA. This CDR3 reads CASSLGRTSTDEQYF. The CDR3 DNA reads TGTGCCAGCAGCTTAGGGCGGACTAGCACAGACGAGCAGTACTTC.

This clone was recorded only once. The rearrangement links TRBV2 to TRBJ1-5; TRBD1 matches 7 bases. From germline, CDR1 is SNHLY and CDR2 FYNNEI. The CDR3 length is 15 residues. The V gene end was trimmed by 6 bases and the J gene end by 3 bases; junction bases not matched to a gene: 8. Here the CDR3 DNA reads TGTGCCAGCAGGGCCCCGGGACAGCTCAATCAGCCCCAGCATTTT. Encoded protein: CASRAPGQLNQPQHF.

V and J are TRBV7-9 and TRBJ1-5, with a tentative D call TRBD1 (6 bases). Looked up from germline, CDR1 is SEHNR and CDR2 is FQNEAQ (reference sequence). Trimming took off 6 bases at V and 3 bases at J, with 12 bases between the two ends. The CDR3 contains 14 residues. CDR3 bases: TGTGCCAGCAGTCTAGACAGGAACAATCAGCCCCAGCATTTT. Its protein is CASSLDRNNQPQHF.

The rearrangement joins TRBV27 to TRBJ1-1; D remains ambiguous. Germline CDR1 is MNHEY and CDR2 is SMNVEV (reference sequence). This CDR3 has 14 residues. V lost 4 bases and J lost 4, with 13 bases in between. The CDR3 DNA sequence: TGTGCCAGCAGTTCCAGAACAGCGGGCACTGAAGCTTTCTTT. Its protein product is CASSSRTAGTEAFF.

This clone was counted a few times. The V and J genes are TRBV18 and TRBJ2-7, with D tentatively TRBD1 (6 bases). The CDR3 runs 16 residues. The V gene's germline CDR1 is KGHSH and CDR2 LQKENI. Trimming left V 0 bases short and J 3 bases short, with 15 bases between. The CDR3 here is CASSPPETGSFYEQYF. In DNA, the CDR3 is TGTGCCAGCTCACCACCCGAGACAGGATCCTTCTACGAGCAGTACTTC.

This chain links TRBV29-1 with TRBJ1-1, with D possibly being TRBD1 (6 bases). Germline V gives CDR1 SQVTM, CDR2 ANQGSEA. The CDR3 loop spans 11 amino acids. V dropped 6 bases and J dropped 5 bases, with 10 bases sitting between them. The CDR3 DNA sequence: TGCAGCGTGGTAACAGGGACTGAAGCTTTCTTT. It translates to CSVVTGTEAFF.

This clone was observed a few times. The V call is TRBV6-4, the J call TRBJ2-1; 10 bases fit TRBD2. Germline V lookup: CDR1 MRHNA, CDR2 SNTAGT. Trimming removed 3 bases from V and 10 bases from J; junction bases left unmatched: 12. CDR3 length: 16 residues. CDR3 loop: CASSDRASGGLTEQFF. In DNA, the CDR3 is TGTGCCAGCAGTGATCGGGCTAGCGGGGGCCTCACCGAGCAGTTCTTC.

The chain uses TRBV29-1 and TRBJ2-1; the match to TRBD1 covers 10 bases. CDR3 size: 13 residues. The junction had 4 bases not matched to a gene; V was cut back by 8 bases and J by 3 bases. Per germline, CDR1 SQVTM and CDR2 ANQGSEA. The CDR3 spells CSIGTGVYNEQFF. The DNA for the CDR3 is TGCAGCATCGGGACAGGGGTCTACAATGAGCAGTTCTTC.

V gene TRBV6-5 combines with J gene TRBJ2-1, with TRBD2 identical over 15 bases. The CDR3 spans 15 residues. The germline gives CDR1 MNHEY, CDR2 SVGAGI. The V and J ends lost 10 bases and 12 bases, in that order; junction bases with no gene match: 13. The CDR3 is CATYVGLAGGGGQFF. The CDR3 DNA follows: TGTGCCACCTATGTGGGACTAGCGGGGGGCGGTGGGCAGTTCTTC.

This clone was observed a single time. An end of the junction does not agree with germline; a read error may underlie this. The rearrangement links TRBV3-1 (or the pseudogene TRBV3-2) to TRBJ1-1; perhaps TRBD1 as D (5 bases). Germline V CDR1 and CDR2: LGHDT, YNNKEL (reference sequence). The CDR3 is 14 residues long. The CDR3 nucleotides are TGTGCCAGCGGCCAGGGCCTCACAAACACTGAAGCTTTCTTT. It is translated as CASGQGLTNTEAFF.

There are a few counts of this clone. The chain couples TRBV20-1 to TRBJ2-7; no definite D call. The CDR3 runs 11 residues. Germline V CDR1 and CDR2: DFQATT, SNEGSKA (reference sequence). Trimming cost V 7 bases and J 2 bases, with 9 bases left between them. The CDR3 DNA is TGCAGTGTTATGTCCCCCTACGAGCAGTACTTC. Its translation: CSVMSPYEQYF.

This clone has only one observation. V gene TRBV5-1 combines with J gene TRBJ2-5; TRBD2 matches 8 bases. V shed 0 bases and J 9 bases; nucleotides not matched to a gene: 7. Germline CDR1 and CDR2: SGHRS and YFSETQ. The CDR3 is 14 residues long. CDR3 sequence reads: CASSLVSGGEPQYF. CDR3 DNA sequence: TGCGCCAGCAGCTTGGTTTCGGGGGGGGAGCCCCAGTACTTC.

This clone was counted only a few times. The CDR3 sequence: CASSQFTGGNQPQHF. CDR3 nucleotide sequence: TGTGCCAGCAGCCAATTTACAGGGGGAAATCAGCCCCAGCATTTT. V gene TRBV4-2 combines with J gene TRBJ1-5; TRBD1 matches at 8 bases. The germline CDR1 and CDR2 sequences are LGHNA and YNFKEQ. There are 15 residues in the CDR3. The J segment lost 4 bases and the V segment lost 2 bases, leaving 4 bases of the junction unmatched.

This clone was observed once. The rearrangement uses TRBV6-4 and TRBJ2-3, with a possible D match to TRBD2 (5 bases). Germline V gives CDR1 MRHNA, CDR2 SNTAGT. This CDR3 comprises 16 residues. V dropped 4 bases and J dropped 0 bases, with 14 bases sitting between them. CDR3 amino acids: CASSAKSGGSTDTQYF. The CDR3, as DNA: TGTGCCAGCAGTGCGAAGAGCGGCGGAAGCACAGATACGCAGTATTTT.

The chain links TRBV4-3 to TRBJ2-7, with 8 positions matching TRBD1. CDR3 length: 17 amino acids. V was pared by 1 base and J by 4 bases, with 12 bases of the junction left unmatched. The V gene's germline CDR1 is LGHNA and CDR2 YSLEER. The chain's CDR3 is CASSQVHDRGDVYEQYF. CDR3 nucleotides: TGCGCCAGCAGCCAAGTACATGACAGGGGCGACGTGTACGAGCAGTACTTC.

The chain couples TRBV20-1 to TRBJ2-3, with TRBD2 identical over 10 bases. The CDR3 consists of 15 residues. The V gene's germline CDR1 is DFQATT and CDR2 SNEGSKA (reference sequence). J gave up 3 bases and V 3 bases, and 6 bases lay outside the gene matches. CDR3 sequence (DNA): TGCAGTGCTAGTTCGGCAGCGGGGGGGACAGATACGCAGTATTTT. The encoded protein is CSASSAAGGTDTQYF.

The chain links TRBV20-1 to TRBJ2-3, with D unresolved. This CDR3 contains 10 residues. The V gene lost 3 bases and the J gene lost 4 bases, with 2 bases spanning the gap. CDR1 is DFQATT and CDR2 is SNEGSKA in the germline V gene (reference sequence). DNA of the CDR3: TGCAGTGCTAGCTCAGATACGCAGTATTTT. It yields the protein CSASSDTQYF.